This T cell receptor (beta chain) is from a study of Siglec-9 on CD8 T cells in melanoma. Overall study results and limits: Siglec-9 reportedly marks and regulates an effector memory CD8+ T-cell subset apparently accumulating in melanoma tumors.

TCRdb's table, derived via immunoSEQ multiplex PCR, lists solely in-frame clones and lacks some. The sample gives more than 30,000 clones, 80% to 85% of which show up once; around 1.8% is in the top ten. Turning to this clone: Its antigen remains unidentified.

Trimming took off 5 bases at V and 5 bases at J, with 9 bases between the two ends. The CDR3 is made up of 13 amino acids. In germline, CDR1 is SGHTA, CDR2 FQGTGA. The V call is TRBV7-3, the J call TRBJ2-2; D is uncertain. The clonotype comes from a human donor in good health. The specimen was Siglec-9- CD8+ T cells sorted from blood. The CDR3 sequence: CASSQTATGELFF. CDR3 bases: TGTGCCAGCAGCCAAACAGCAACCGGGGAGCTGTTTTTT.